Sequencing of this T cell receptor (beta chain) was carried out in a study of CD8 T cells in Susac syndrome. Sequencing of TCR beta was undertaken in CD8+ and CD4+ T cells derived from blood. The healthy controls were matched to patients by age and sex. This CDR3 has 14 residues. Germline V CDR1 and CDR2: SGDLS, YYNGEE. With 4 bases clipped from V and 5 bases from J, the junction kept 7 bases outside the gene matches. With random hexamers, 0.5 to 1 ug RNA was reverse transcribed. Amplification of TCR beta CDR3 spanned 54 Vbeta and 13 Jbeta via immunoSEQ multiplex PCR. Via MiXCR, TCRdb re-called the immunoSEQ multiplex PCR reads, giving one row per CDR3 protein. The profile shows some 95,000 distinct CDR3 sequences, about 93% of them singletons.

The clonotype originates from a human donor in good health. Sequenced: CD8+ T cells from PBMCs. The J gene is TRBJ2-7, the V gene TRBV9, with 9 positions matching TRBD1. The CDR3 bases are TGTGCCAGCAGCTACCGGGACAGGGACCACGAGCAGTACTTC. It yields the protein CASSYRDRDHEQYF.